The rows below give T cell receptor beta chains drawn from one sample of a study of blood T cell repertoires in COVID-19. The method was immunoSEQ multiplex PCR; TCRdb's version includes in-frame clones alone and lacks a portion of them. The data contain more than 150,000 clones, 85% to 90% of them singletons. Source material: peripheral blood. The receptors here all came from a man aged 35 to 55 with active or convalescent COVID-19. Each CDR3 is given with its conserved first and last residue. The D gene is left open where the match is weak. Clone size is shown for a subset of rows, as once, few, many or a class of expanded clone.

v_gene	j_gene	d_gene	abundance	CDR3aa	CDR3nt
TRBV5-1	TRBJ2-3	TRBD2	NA	CASSLEAGVTDTQYF	TGCGCCAGCAGCTTGGAAGCGGGGGTCACAGATACGCAGTATTTT
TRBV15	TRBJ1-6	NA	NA	CATSRNLQNSPLHF	TGTGCCACCAGCAGAAATTTACAGAATTCACCCCTCCACTTT
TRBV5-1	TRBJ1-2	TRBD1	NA	CASSTDRALNYGYTF	TGCGCCAGCAGCACGGACAGGGCTCTTAACTATGGCTACACCTTC
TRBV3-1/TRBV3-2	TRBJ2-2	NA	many	CASSQYTGELFF	TGTGCCAGCAGCCAATATACCGGGGAGCTGTTTTTT
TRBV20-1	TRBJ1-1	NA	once	CSAFGQPEAFF	TGCAGTGCCTTCGGACAGCCCGAAGCTTTCTTT
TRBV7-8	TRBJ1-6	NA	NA	CASSQPGVGSPLHF	TGTGCCAGCAGTCAACCAGGGGTGGGTTCACCCCTCCACTTT
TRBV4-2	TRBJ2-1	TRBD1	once	CASSQSFRQGVNNEQFF	TGTGCCAGCAGCCAATCCTTTAGACAGGGGGTAAACAATGAGCAGTTCTTC
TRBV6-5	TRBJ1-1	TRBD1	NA	CASDRGTEAFF	TGTGCCAGCGACAGGGGGACTGAAGCTTTCTTT
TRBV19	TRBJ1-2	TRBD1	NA	CASSKTGAYGYTF	TGTGCCAGTAGTAAGACAGGGGCGTATGGCTACACCTTC
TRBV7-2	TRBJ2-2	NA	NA	CASSRGLPGELFF	TGTGCCAGCAGCCGTGGACTCCCCGGGGAGCTGTTTTTT
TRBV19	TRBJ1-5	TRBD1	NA	CASKGQASNQPQHF	TGTGCCAGTAAGGGACAGGCAAGCAATCAGCCCCAGCATTTT
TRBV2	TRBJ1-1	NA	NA	CASRPTGMNTEAFF	TGTGCCAGCAGACCGACAGGTATGAACACTGAAGCTTTCTTT
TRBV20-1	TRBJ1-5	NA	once	CSASSFGSYSNQPQHF	TGCAGTGCTAGTTCCTTCGGGAGTTATAGCAATCAGCCCCAGCATTTT
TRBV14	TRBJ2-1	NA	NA	CASSHIAGGNEQFF	TGTGCCAGCAGCCATATTGCAGGGGGGAATGAGCAGTTCTTC
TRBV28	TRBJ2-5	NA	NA	CASSLDSGLGKETQYF	TGTGCCAGCAGTTTGGATTCGGGACTCGGGAAAGAGACCCAGTACTTC
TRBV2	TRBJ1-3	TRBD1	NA	CASSDFRDRVLSGNTIYF	TGTGCCAGCAGTGATTTCCGGGACAGGGTTCTCTCTGGAAACACCATATATTTT
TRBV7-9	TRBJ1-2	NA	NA	CASSLESGNYGYTF	TGTGCCAGCAGCTTAGAATCAGGGAACTATGGCTACACCTTC
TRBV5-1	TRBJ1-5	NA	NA	CASSLDTENQPQHF	TGCGCCAGCAGCTTGGACACGGAGAATCAGCCCCAGCATTTT
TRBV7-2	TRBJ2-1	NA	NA	CASSPGWANEQFF	TGTGCCAGCAGCCCCGGATGGGCCAATGAGCAGTTCTTC
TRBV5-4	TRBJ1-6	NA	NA	CASSLENRVSPLHF	TGTGCCAGCAGCTTGGAAAACAGGGTTTCACCCCTCCACTTT
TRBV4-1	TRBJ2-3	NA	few	CASSQDSTGIDTQYF	TGCGCCAGCAGCCAAGATTCAACAGGGATCGATACGCAGTATTTT
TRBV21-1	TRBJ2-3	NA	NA	CASSKRAKGRRLAVLIITDTQYF	TGTGCCAGCAGCAAAAGGGCCAAGGGAAGGAGACTAGCGGTCCTGATTATCACAGATACGCAGTATTTT
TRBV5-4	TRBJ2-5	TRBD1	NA	CASSLVGQGAKTQYF	TGTGCCAGCAGCTTGGTAGGACAGGGGGCAAAGACCCAGTACTTC
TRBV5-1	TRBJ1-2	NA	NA	CASSPERIYGYTF	TGCGCCAGCAGCCCCGAGAGGATCTATGGCTACACCTTC
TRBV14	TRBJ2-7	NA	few	CASSQDVRGYEQYF	TGTGCCAGCAGCCAAGACGTCAGGGGCTACGAGCAGTACTTC
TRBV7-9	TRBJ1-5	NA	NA	CASSFDGGSNQPQHF	TGTGCCAGCAGCTTCGACGGGGGGAGCAATCAGCCCCAGCATTTT
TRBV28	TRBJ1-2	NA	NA	CASSLMAGQFGYTF	TGTGCCAGCAGTTTAATGGCCGGACAGTTTGGCTACACCTTC
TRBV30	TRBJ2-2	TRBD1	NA	CAWSPGGTGELFF	TGTGCCTGGAGTCCAGGGGGTACGGGGGAGCTGTTTTTT
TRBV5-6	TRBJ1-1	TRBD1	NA	CASSLRGRNTEAFF	TGTGCCAGCAGCTTGAGGGGGCGGAACACTGAAGCTTTCTTT
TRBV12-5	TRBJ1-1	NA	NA	CASTGVTEAFF	TGTGCTAGTACCGGGGTTACTGAAGCTTTCTTT
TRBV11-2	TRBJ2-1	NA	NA	CASSLDRRARQFF	TGTGCCAGCAGCTTAGATCGGAGGGCTAGGCAGTTCTTC
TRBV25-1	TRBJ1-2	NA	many	CASTQDNIYGYTF	TGTGCCAGCACTCAGGACAACATCTATGGCTACACCTTC
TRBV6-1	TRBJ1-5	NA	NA	CASSDEHHSNQPQHF	TGTGCCAGCAGTGACGAACACCATAGCAATCAGCCCCAGCATTTT
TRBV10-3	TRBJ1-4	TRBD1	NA	CAISESVDRGEKLFF	TGTGCCATCAGTGAGTCGGTGGACAGGGGTGAAAAACTGTTTTTT
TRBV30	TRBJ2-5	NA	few	CAWSVRETQYF	TGTGCCTGGAGTGTACGGGAGACCCAGTACTTC
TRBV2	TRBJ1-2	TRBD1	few	CASNYEGAGYGYTF	TGTGCCAGCAATTATGAGGGGGCGGGCTATGGCTACACCTTC
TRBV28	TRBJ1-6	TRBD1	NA	CASSFGDSRISPLHF	TGTGCCAGCAGTTTTGGGGACAGTAGGATTTCACCCCTCCACTTT
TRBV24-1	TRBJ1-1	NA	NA	CATSDFGGAEAFF	TGTGCCACCAGTGATTTCGGGGGAGCTGAAGCTTTCTTT
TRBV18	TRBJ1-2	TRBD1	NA	CASSEGQAYGYTF	TGTGCCAGCTCAGAGGGACAGGCCTATGGCTACACCTTC
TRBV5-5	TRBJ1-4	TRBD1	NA	CASSSGGTTEKLFF	TGTGCCAGCAGCTCAGGGGGCACTACTGAAAAACTGTTTTTT
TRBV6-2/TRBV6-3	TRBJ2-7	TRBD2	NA	CASSSPLGLADTYEQYF	TGTGCCAGCAGTTCCCCACTGGGACTAGCGGACACCTACGAGCAGTACTTC
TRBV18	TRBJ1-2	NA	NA	CASSPAGTYYGYTF	TGTGCCAGCTCACCGGCAGGAACCTACTATGGCTACACCTTC
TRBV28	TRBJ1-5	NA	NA	CASSPGQGRGQPQHF	TGTGCCAGCAGCCCTGGGCAGGGAAGAGGTCAGCCCCAGCATTTT
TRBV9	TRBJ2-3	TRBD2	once	CASSVDTSGTSTDTQYF	TGTGCCAGCAGCGTAGACACTAGCGGAACTAGCACAGATACGCAGTATTTT